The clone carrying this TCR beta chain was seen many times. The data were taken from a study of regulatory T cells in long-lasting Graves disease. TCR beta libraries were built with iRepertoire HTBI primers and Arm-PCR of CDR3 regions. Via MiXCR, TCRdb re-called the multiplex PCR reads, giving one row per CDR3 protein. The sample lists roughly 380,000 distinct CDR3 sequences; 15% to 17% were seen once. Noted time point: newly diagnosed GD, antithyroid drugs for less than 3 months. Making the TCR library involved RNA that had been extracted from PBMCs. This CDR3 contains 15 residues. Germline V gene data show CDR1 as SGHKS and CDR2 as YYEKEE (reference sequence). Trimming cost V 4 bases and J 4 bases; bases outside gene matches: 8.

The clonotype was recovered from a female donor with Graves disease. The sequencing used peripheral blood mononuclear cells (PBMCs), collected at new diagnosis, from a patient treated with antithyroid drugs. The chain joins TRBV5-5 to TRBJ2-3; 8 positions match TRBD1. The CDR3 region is CASSLGTGNADTQYF. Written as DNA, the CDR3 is TGTGCCAGCAGCCTCGGGACAGGAAATGCAGATACGCAGTATTTT.